This record looks at one T cell receptor beta chain sequence and its context. Authors' analysis steps: Amplification from reference gene primers served as the basis for estimated nucleated cell counts. TCRdb keeps only in-frame clones here, not all; method: immunoSEQ multiplex PCR. V and J calls and clone size are given by that table; D and trimming were obtained from the DNA. This sample has 200,000 or so clones; 80% to 85% occur once, and the top ten carry approximately 5.1%. CDR1 and CDR2 (germline): LNHDA, SQIVND (reference sequence). The CDR3 contains 14 residues. Trimming took 9 bases from V and 5 from J, leaving 17 bases between them. The data belong to a study of blood T cell repertoires in COVID-19. For the study at large: Material from acute and convalescent COVID-19 was sourced from the United States, Italy and Spain. Sample material is recorded as cDNA or gDNA derived from T cells, B-cell-depleted T cells, or PBMCs.

Material: peripheral blood. The sequence was obtained from a woman aged 55-75 years who had recovered from COVID-19. The genes are TRBV19 and TRBJ1-5, with D possibly being TRBD1 (6 bases). In DNA form, the CDR3 reads TGTGCCAGCCAATACAGGGACCTCCATCAGCCCCAGCATTTT. Translated, it gives CASQYRDLHQPQHF.